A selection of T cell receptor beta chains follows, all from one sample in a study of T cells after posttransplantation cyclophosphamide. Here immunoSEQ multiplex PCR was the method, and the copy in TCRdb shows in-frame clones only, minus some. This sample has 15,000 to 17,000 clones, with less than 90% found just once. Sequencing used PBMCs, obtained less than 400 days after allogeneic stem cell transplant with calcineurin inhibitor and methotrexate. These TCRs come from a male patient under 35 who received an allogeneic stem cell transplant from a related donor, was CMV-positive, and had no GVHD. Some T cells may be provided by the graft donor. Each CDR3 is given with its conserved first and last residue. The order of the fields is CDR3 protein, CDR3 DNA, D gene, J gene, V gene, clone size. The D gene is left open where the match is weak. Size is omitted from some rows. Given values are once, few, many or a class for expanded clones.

CDR3aa: CAWSLRGNTEAFF
CDR3nt: TGTGCCTGGAGTCTACGTGGGAACACTGAAGCTTTCTTT
d_gene: .
j_gene: TRBJ1-1
v_gene: TRBV30
abundance: .

CDR3aa: CASSPTYRGGSYEQYF
CDR3nt: TGTGCCAGCAGCCCTACTTACAGGGGGGGCTCCTACGAGCAGTACTTC
d_gene: .
j_gene: TRBJ2-7
v_gene: TRBV6-4
abundance: .

CDR3aa: CASSSVPGGETQHF
CDR3nt: TGTGCCAGCAGTTCCGTCCCGGGTGGGGAGACCCAGCATTTT
d_gene: .
j_gene: TRBJ1-5
v_gene: TRBV6-5
abundance: .

CDR3aa: CASSLVSGSSNEQFF
CDR3nt: TGTGCCAGCAGCTTAGTTTCCGGGAGTAGCAATGAGCAGTTCTTC
d_gene: .
j_gene: TRBJ2-1
v_gene: TRBV7-9
abundance: .

CDR3aa: CASSSQGGLVDSEQFF
CDR3nt: TGTGCCAGCAGCTCGCAGGGGGGCCTAGTGGACAGTGAGCAGTTCTTC
d_gene: .
j_gene: TRBJ2-1
v_gene: TRBV7-3
abundance: .

CDR3aa: CASSIRLAGGPDTQYF
CDR3nt: TGTGCCAGTAGTATCCGACTAGCGGGAGGCCCAGATACGCAGTATTTT
d_gene: TRBD2
j_gene: TRBJ2-3
v_gene: TRBV19
abundance: once

CDR3aa: CASSSEGLANEQFF
CDR3nt: TGTGCCAGCTCTAGTGAAGGACTAGCCAATGAGCAGTTCTTC
d_gene: TRBD2
j_gene: TRBJ2-1
v_gene: TRBV5-4
abundance: .

CDR3aa: CASSTRGQGGNQPQHF
CDR3nt: TGTGCCAGCAGCACCAGGGGGCAAGGGGGCAATCAGCCCCAGCATTTT
d_gene: .
j_gene: TRBJ1-5
v_gene: TRBV21-1
abundance: .

CDR3aa: CASSLGGGEGYTF
CDR3nt: TGTGCCAGCAGCTTAGGAGGAGGGGAAGGCTACACCTTC
d_gene: .
j_gene: TRBJ1-2
v_gene: TRBV11-2
abundance: once

CDR3aa: CASSFPRGSGLSYSEQFF
CDR3nt: TGTGCCAGCAGTTTCCCCCGGGGGAGCGGACTCTCCTACAGTGAGCAGTTCTTC
d_gene: .
j_gene: TRBJ2-1
v_gene: TRBV28
abundance: .

CDR3aa: CASSLGRSEQYF
CDR3nt: TGTGCCAGTAGTCTGGGGAGGAGCGAGCAGTACTTC
d_gene: .
j_gene: TRBJ2-7
v_gene: TRBV19
abundance: .

CDR3aa: CASSSYRERLGRYF
CDR3nt: TGTGCCAGCAGTTCATACAGGGAGAGGCTAGGACGGTACTTC
d_gene: .
j_gene: TRBJ2-7
v_gene: TRBV28
abundance: .

CDR3aa: CASSEQGAYEQYF
CDR3nt: TGTGCCAGCAGTGAACAGGGGGCCTACGAGCAGTACTTC
d_gene: TRBD1
j_gene: TRBJ2-7
v_gene: TRBV2
abundance: .

CDR3aa: CASSLSTGGGGTDTQYF
CDR3nt: TGTGCCAGCAGCTTGTCTACGGGAGGCGGTGGCACAGATACGCAGTATTTT
d_gene: TRBD2
j_gene: TRBJ2-3
v_gene: TRBV11-2
abundance: .

CDR3aa: CASRAPGQSGSEQYF
CDR3nt: TGTGCCAGCAGGGCCCCCGGGCAGTCGGGATCGGAGCAGTACTTC
d_gene: .
j_gene: TRBJ2-7
v_gene: TRBV6-5
abundance: .

CDR3aa: CATLGDIDYEQYF
CDR3nt: TGTGCCACCCTCGGGGACATAGACTACGAGCAGTACTTC
d_gene: .
j_gene: TRBJ2-7
v_gene: TRBV6-5
abundance: .

CDR3aa: CASSRDRNTGELFF
CDR3nt: TGTGCCAGCAGCCGGGACAGGAACACCGGGGAGCTGTTTTTT
d_gene: TRBD1
j_gene: TRBJ2-2
v_gene: TRBV2
abundance: .

CDR3aa: CASSPNALAGNSEQFF
CDR3nt: TGCGCCAGCAGCCCGAACGCCCTAGCGGGTAACAGTGAGCAGTTCTTC
d_gene: TRBD2
j_gene: TRBJ2-1
v_gene: TRBV4-3
abundance: few

CDR3aa: CASSLGGRDYGYTF
CDR3nt: TGTGCCAGCAGCTTAGGCGGGCGGGATTATGGCTACACCTTC
d_gene: .
j_gene: TRBJ1-2
v_gene: TRBV7-2
abundance: .

CDR3aa: CASRQNNSPLHF
CDR3nt: TGTGCCAGCAGACAAAATAATTCACCCCTCCACTTT
d_gene: .
j_gene: TRBJ1-6
v_gene: TRBV7-8
abundance: few

CDR3aa: CASSLDGARGNTGELFF
CDR3nt: TGTGCCAGCAGCTTAGATGGAGCTAGAGGTAACACCGGGGAGCTGTTTTTT
d_gene: .
j_gene: TRBJ2-2
v_gene: TRBV7-2
abundance: once

CDR3aa: CASRGGGIFGGFSYEQYF
CDR3nt: TGTGCCAGCAGGGGCGGTGGAATATTTGGGGGCTTCTCCTACGAGCAGTACTTC
d_gene: .
j_gene: TRBJ2-7
v_gene: TRBV28
abundance: .

CDR3aa: CASSISGASTDTQYF
CDR3nt: TGCGCCAGCAGCATTAGCGGGGCGAGCACAGATACGCAGTATTTT
d_gene: TRBD2
j_gene: TRBJ2-3
v_gene: TRBV5-1
abundance: .

CDR3aa: CASSQIIPKLGSYSEQFF
CDR3nt: TGCGCCAGCAGCCAAATAATCCCTAAACTAGGGAGCTACAGTGAGCAGTTCTTC
d_gene: .
j_gene: TRBJ2-1
v_gene: TRBV4-1
abundance: .

CDR3aa: CASSGGFGEKLFF
CDR3nt: TGTGCCAGCAGCGGGGGGTTTGGTGAAAAACTGTTTTTT
d_gene: .
j_gene: TRBJ1-4
v_gene: TRBV7-9
abundance: .

CDR3aa: CASSLFPGTGFTDTQYF
CDR3nt: TGCGCCAGCAGCTTGTTTCCCGGGACAGGGTTCACAGATACGCAGTATTTT
d_gene: TRBD1
j_gene: TRBJ2-3
v_gene: TRBV5-1
abundance: .

CDR3aa: CAWSVGSGRVNEQFF
CDR3nt: TGTGCCTGGAGTGTCGGTAGCGGGAGGGTCAATGAGCAGTTCTTC
d_gene: TRBD2
j_gene: TRBJ2-1
v_gene: TRBV30
abundance: once

CDR3aa: CTSSQDLKGDGETPRYREQFF
CDR3nt: TGCACCAGCAGCCAAGATCTGAAGGGGGATGGGGAGACCCCGAGATATCGGGAGCAGTTCTTC
d_gene: .
j_gene: TRBJ2-1
v_gene: TRBV1
abundance: .

CDR3aa: CASQRGTGELFF
CDR3nt: TGCGCCAGCCAACGAGGAACCGGGGAGCTGTTTTTT
d_gene: .
j_gene: TRBJ2-2
v_gene: TRBV10-1
abundance: .

CDR3aa: CASSFPSSGSYEQYF
CDR3nt: TGTGCCAGCAGCTTTCCTAGCAGCGGCAGCTACGAGCAGTACTTC
d_gene: .
j_gene: TRBJ2-7
v_gene: TRBV7-2
abundance: few

CDR3aa: CASHLGTGGYNEQFF
CDR3nt: TGTGCCAGCCATCTTGGGACAGGGGGCTACAATGAGCAGTTCTTC
d_gene: TRBD1
j_gene: TRBJ2-1
v_gene: TRBV5-4
abundance: .

CDR3aa: CASSIRRGNNEQFF
CDR3nt: TGTGCCAGTAGTATCCGGCGGGGAAACAATGAGCAGTTCTTC
d_gene: .
j_gene: TRBJ2-1
v_gene: TRBV19
abundance: .

CDR3aa: CASSARALAEHSYNEQFF
CDR3nt: TGCGCCAGCAGCGCCCGGGCCCTAGCGGAACACTCCTACAATGAGCAGTTCTTC
d_gene: TRBD2
j_gene: TRBJ2-1
v_gene: TRBV5-1
abundance: .